This T cell receptor (beta chain) was identified in a study of Ad26.COV2.S vaccination and SARS-CoV-2 variants. As regards this clone: The junction departs from the called germline gene at one end, perhaps through a read error.

Regarding treatment: 15 to 20 received Ad26.COV2.S at low or high dose, single or two shots; roughly 5 received placebo; per-sample allocation not given. Sampling occurred on day 63 after the first vaccine or placebo injection. The protocol was immunoSEQ multiplex PCR, while the TCRdb copy is restricted to in-frame clones and leaves out a portion. Altogether about 400,000 clones are present, 89% being singletons, with the ten largest covering around 1.9%. CDR1 MNHEY and CDR2 SMNVEV come from the germline V gene (reference sequence). This CDR3 has 14 residues. The gene calls are TRBV27 and TRBJ1-1; weak D call: TRBD1 (5 bases). The sequences come from peripheral blood, collected in a trial of Ad26.COV2.S vaccine versus placebo. The receptor was isolated from a person aged 18 to 59 who received the Ad26.COV2.S COVID-19 vaccine or a placebo. In nucleotides, the CDR3 is TGTGTCAGCAGTTCCCGGGGGGTGAACACTGAAGCTTTCTTT. Protein product: CVSSSRGVNTEAFF.